This T cell receptor (beta chain) was found in a study of blood T cell repertoires in COVID-19. Across the study: Samples taken during acute and convalescent COVID-19 were collected in the United States, Italy and Spain.

Per the original data handling: Amplification with reference gene primers provided the estimates of nucleated cell counts. The repertoire was sequenced with immunoSEQ multiplex PCR; TCRdb's copy has only in-frame clones and lacks some. V, J and clone size are taken as reported in that table, and D and trimming were inferred from the DNA itself. The data show some 120,000 clones, with 75% to 90% seen just once and about a sixth held by the top ten. Cohort 3 recovered donors had two negative PCRs, clearance, or symptom resolution. The V end was cut by 1 base, the J end by 9 bases, with 16 bases between. CDR1 LGHDT and CDR2 YNNKEL come from the germline V gene (reference sequence). The CDR3 is 15 residues long.

V gene TRBV3-1 (or the pseudogene TRBV3-2) combines with J gene TRBJ2-1, with TRBD1 as a possible D gene (6 bases). This TCR derives from a man aged 30-40 years who had recovered from COVID-19. Sequencing input: PBMCs or T cells enriched from blood (not recorded which). CDR3 sequence reads: CASSQAGERRSEQFF. In DNA, the CDR3 is TGTGCCAGCAGCCAAGCAGGGGAACGTCGTAGTGAGCAGTTCTTC.